This TCR beta chain was found in a study of identical twins. TCRdb used MiXCR to reprocess the 5' RACE reads, holding one entry per CDR3 protein. The sample has 450,000 or so distinct CDR3 sequences; 24% are singletons. CDR1 and CDR2 from the germline V gene are MNHEY and SVGAGI. The CDR3 consists of 16 residues. The V end was cut by 2 bases, the J end by 4 bases, with 15 bases between. This same sample was also part of a study on T cells expressing NK-cell markers. This second study notes: Evidence did not settle whether expanded NKG2C+ T cell clones targeted HCMV.

The V call is TRBV6-5, the J call TRBJ2-1, with D possibly being TRBD1 (5 bases). Sequences were obtained from CD4+ T cells sorted from blood. The receptor was derived from a woman aged 18-29 years in good health. This chain's CDR3 is CASSYPKRSGYNEQFF. CDR3 nucleotide sequence: TGTGCCAGCAGTTACCCAAAAAGGTCAGGGTACAATGAGCAGTTCTTC.